This T cell receptor beta chain is from a study of cytomegalovirus exposure and HLA in healthy donors. The PCR was carried out with 60 Vbeta primers and 13 Jbeta primers. Libraries were prepared by immunoSEQ multiplex PCR; TCRdb keeps only in-frame clonotypes and omits some of them. The table includes fewer than 120,000 clones, approximately 83% detected once. Deletions cut 5 bases from V and 5 bases from J, with 9 bases between. The CDR3 runs 11 residues. Germline V CDR1 and CDR2: SQVTM, ANQGSEA. The specimen was PBMCs. The chain combines TRBV29-1 with TRBJ1-1, with unresolved D. This receptor was identified in a man between 40 and 49 years old in good health and CMV-seronegative. The CDR3 loop reads CSVSSGTEAFF. CDR3 DNA sequence: TGCAGCGTTTCCTCCGGGACTGAAGCTTTCTTT. Drawing the rest from reference TRBV29-1 and TRBJ1-1, the complete variable domain is SAVISQKPSRDICQRGTSLTIQCQVDSQVTMMFWYRQQPGQSLTLIATANQGSEATYESGFVIDKFPISRPNLTFSTLTVSNMSPEDSSIYLCSVSSGTEAFFGQGTRLTVV.